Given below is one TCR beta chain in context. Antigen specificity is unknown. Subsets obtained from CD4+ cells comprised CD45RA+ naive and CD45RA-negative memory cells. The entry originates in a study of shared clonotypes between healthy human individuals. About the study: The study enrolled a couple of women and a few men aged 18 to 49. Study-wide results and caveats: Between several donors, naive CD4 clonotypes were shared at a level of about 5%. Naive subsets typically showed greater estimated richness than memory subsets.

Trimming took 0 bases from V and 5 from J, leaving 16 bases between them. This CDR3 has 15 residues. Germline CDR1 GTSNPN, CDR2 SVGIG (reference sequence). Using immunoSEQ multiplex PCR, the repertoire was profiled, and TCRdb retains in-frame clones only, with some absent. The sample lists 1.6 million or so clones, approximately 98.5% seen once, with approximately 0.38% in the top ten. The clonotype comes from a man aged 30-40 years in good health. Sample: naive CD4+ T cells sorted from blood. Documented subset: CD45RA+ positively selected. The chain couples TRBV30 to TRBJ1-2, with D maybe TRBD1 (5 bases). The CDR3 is CAWSVRGRDWYGYTF. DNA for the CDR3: TGTGCCTGGAGTGTACGGGGCAGGGACTGGTATGGCTACACCTTC.